The 3 T cell receptor beta chains listed next were all sequenced from one sample in a study of OX40 agonist ivuxolimab in advanced cancers. Profiling relied on immunoSEQ multiplex PCR, and the TCRdb table lists in-frame clones only, not all of them. Of 95,000 to 150,000 clones in the sample, just over 90% were seen once. This sample comprised CD4+ or CD8+ T cells sorted from blood, obtained in a trial of the OX40 agonist ivuxolimab. The source of these receptors is an adult with an advanced solid tumor such as melanoma, head and neck, liver or kidney cancer.

The chain combines TRBV5-1 with TRBJ2-1, with D perhaps matching TRBD1 (7 bases). Germline V gives CDR1 SGHRS, CDR2 YFSETQ. This CDR3 is built from 16 residues. Trimming took 4 bases from V and 1 from J, leaving 15 bases between them. The CDR3: CASSTGQAGSYNEQFF. Here the CDR3 DNA reads TGCGCCAGCAGCACCGGACAGGCGGGGTCCTACAATGAGCAGTTCTTC. The full variable domain, completed using reference TRBV5-1 and TRBJ2-1, is KAGVTQTPRYLIKTRGQQVTLSCSPISGHRSVSWYQQTPGQGLQFLFEYFSETQRNKGNFPGRFSGRQFSNSRSEMNVSTLELGDSALYLCASSTGQAGSYNEQFFGPGTRLTVL.

This rearrangement joins TRBV7-3 to TRBJ2-1; 9 bases are a match to TRBD2. The CDR3 sequence is 14 residues long. The ends lost 2 bases at V and 9 bases at J; junction bases unmatched: 5. Germline assignment: CDR1 SGHTA and CDR2 FQGTGA. CDR3 sequence: CASSLGGSGSEQFF. The DNA for the CDR3 is TGTGCCAGCAGCTTAGGAGGTAGCGGGAGTGAGCAGTTCTTC.

Comment on this clone: The sample carries other DNA sequences with the same CDR3. J is TRBJ1-3 and V is TRBV7-2; 10 nucleotides match TRBD1. CDR3 size: 15 residues. Germline CDR1 reads SGHTA; CDR2 reads FQGNSA. V was pared by 1 base and J by 4 bases, with 1 base of the junction left unmatched. The DNA of the CDR3 is TGTGCCAGCAGCTTAGGGACAGGGGGAGGAAACACCATATATTTT. It encodes CASSLGTGGGNTIYF. Full variable domain (outside the CDR3, taken from reference TRBV7-2 and TRBJ1-3): GAGVSQSPSNKVTEKGKDVELRCDPISGHTALYWYRQSLGQGLEFLIYFQGNSAPDKSGLPSDRFSAERTGGSVSTLTIQRTQQEDSAVYLCASSLGTGGGNTIYFGEGSWLTVV.